The 26 T cell receptor beta chains given below trace back to one sample, sequenced in a study of circulating and synovial CD4+ cells in juvenile arthritis. Libraries were prepared by immunoSEQ multiplex PCR; TCRdb keeps only in-frame clonotypes and omits some of them. The data contain some 33,000 clones, 94% of them singletons. Sequenced sample: CD4+ T cells from blood. These receptor sequences come from a human donor with juvenile idiopathic arthritis.

A remark on this clone: Other nucleotide sequences in the sample specify the same CDR3. The chain couples TRBV6-6 to TRBJ1-6; D unclear. CDR1 MNHNY and CDR2 SVGAGI come from the germline V gene (reference sequence). CDR3 size: 15 residues. The V and J ends lost 4 bases and 3 bases respectively, with 10 bases between them. The CDR3 sequence is CASSSSTVYNSPLHF. The CDR3 bases are TGTGCCAGCAGTTCCTCGACTGTCTATAATTCACCCCTCCACTTT.

The V gene is TRBV25-1, the J gene TRBJ2-7; tentatively, D is TRBD1 (6 bases). Germline V gives CDR1 MGHDK, CDR2 SYGVNS. This CDR3 has 14 residues. V dropped 2 bases and J dropped 1 base, with 9 bases sitting between them. CDR3 sequence reads: CASSEGDRSYEQYF. CDR3 coding DNA: TGTGCCAGCAGTGAAGGTGACAGGTCCTACGAGCAGTACTTC.

This chain connects TRBV5-6 to TRBJ2-7, with D hard to call. V was clipped by 0 bases and J by 12 bases, with 16 bases between them. CDR3 length: 13 amino acids. In germline, CDR1 is SGHDT, CDR2 YYEEEE. As DNA, the CDR3 is TGTGCCAGCAGCTTGGCCCGCGGCTCGGTTGGGTACTTC. Encoded protein: CASSLARGSVGYF.

The chain employs TRBV7-9 and TRBJ2-7; 7 bases are a match to TRBD2. CDR3 length: 14 residues. CDR1 is SEHNR and CDR2 is FQNEAQ in the germline V gene (reference sequence). J gave up 5 bases and V 3 bases, and 7 bases lay outside the gene matches. The CDR3 reads CASSFQGGDHEQYF. The CDR3 DNA sequence: TGTGCCAGCAGCTTTCAGGGAGGGGACCACGAGCAGTACTTC.

The chain combines TRBV4-2 with TRBJ2-7; D is possibly TRBD1 (6 bases). The CDR3 length is 16 residues. Germline CDR1 and CDR2: LGHNA and YNFKEQ. V shed 6 bases and J shed 0 bases, with 18 bases lying between them. This chain's CDR3 is CASSPSRDTSSYEQYF. The CDR3 nucleotides read TGTGCCAGCAGTCCTAGCCGGGACACTAGCTCCTACGAGCAGTACTTC.

The chain has TRBV19 and TRBJ2-5; no definite D call. The tail of the sequence fits TRBJ2-7 better, so the J call may be wrong. The germline V gene encodes CDR1 LNHDA and CDR2 SQIVND (reference sequence). CDR3 length: 15 residues. Here the CDR3 DNA reads TGTGCCAGTAGTGAGTCACTCTACCTCTCCTACGAGCAGTACTTC. Translating it yields CASSESLYLSYEQYF.

The chain uses TRBV5-4 and TRBJ2-4, with 15 bases fitting TRBD2. The CDR3 covers 14 residues. From germline, CDR1 is SGHNT and CDR2 YYREEE (reference sequence). Losses at the gene ends were 3 bases for V and 10 bases for J; bases not matched to a gene: 2. The CDR3 DNA reads as TGTGCCAGCAGCTCGGGACTAGCGGGGGGAATTCAGTACTTC. Its translation: CASSSGLAGGIQYF.

This chain connects TRBV30 to TRBJ1-2, with a possible D match to TRBD1 (6 bases). Germline V gene sequence: CDR1 GTSNPN, CDR2 SVGIG (reference sequence). The CDR3 sequence is 15 residues long. Deletions cut 0 bases from V and 4 bases from J, with 15 bases between. CDR3 nucleotides: TGTGCCTGGAGTGTAAGAGGGAGGGGGGGCTATGGCTACACCTTC. It yields the protein CAWSVRGRGGYGYTF.

This chain joins TRBV6-5 and TRBJ2-3; 7 nucleotides match TRBD2. CDR1 is MNHEY and CDR2 is SVGAGI in the germline V gene. With V trimmed by 4 bases and J by 2 bases, 6 bases remained unmatched. This CDR3 has 15 residues. CDR3 nucleotide sequence: TGTGCCAGCAGTTTCGTCGGGGGGACCACAGATACGCAGTATTTT. Residues: CASSFVGGTTDTQYF.

This clone was counted once. V usage is TRBV10-3 and J usage is TRBJ2-5, with 10 nucleotides matching TRBD1. Germline-derived CDR1 and CDR2 are ENHRY and SYGVKD. CDR3 length equals 14 residues. V shed 6 bases and J 5 bases; nucleotides not matched to a gene: 6. The CDR3 DNA sequence: TGTGCCATCAGACCGACAGGGGGCGGGGAGACCCAGTACTTC. It yields the protein CAIRPTGGGETQYF.

This clone was detected once. This chain uses TRBV7-3 with TRBJ2-3; D may be TRBD2 (5 bases). The germline gives CDR1 SGHTA, CDR2 FQGTGA. The CDR3 has 13 residues. Trimming left V 5 bases short and J 1 base short, with 7 bases between. As DNA, the CDR3 is TGTGCCAGCAGCACCGGGGGCACAGATACGCAGTATTTT. It is translated as CASSTGGTDTQYF.

This clone has only one observation. V is TRBV2 and J is TRBJ2-3, with D possibly matching TRBD1 (5 bases). The CDR3 sequence is 15 residues long. CDR1 is SNHLY and CDR2 is FYNNEI in the germline V gene. V dropped 1 base and J dropped 3 bases, with 11 bases sitting between them. Here the CDR3 reads CASSEEGFFTDTQYF. CDR3 coding DNA: TGTGCCAGCAGTGAAGAGGGGTTTTTTACAGATACGCAGTATTTT.

V usage is TRBV29-1 and J usage is TRBJ1-1, with D perhaps TRBD1 (5 bases). Per germline, CDR1 SQVTM and CDR2 ANQGSEA. The CDR3 extends over 13 amino acids. Trimming removed 3 bases from V and 5 bases from J, with 13 bases in between. CDR3 in DNA: TGCAGCGTTGATTTCTCCAGGGTGACTGAAGCTTTCTTT. It translates to CSVDFSRVTEAFF.

The chain links TRBV5-1 to TRBJ1-4, with 7 bases matching TRBD1. Germline V gives CDR1 SGHRS, CDR2 YFSETQ. The CDR3 loop spans 14 amino acids. Trimming took 0 bases from V and 8 from J; bases not matched to a gene: 4. The CDR3: CASSLGQGGEKLFF. The CDR3 DNA sequence: TGCGCCAGCAGCTTGGGACAGGGTGGGGAAAAACTGTTTTTT. Using reference TRBV5-1 and TRBJ1-4 for the parts outside the CDR3, the full variable domain is KAGVTQTPRYLIKTRGQQVTLSCSPISGHRSVSWYQQTPGQGLQFLFEYFSETQRNKGNFPGRFSGRQFSNSRSEMNVSTLELGDSALYLCASSLGQGGEKLFFGSGTQLSVL.

The chain has TRBV18 and TRBJ1-4; D call uncertain. The CDR3 runs 15 residues. CDR1 and CDR2 from the germline V gene are KGHSH and LQKENI. Trimming took 2 bases from V and 7 from J, leaving 14 bases between them. This chain's CDR3 is CASSPVDGGFEKLFF. The CDR3 DNA is TGTGCCAGCTCACCAGTAGATGGTGGTTTTGAAAAACTGTTTTTT.

J is TRBJ2-7 and V is TRBV2; possibly TRBD2 for D (6 bases). Trimming took 5 bases from V and 1 from J, leaving 12 bases between them. CDR3 size: 14 residues. Germline CDR1 is SNHLY and CDR2 is FYNNEI. The CDR3 loop reads CASSFLEGSYEQYF. CDR3 DNA: TGTGCCAGCAGTTTCCTGGAGGGATCCTACGAGCAGTACTTC.

The V and J genes are TRBV15 and TRBJ2-7, with D unclear. Per germline, CDR1 LNHNV and CDR2 YYDKDF (reference sequence). V lost 2 bases to trimming and J lost 4 bases, with 9 bases between them. The CDR3 runs 13 residues. The CDR3 sequence is CATSRPPTYEQYF. CDR3 nucleotides: TGTGCCACCAGCAGACCTCCCACTTACGAGCAGTACTTC.

The V gene is TRBV2, the J gene TRBJ2-3; a possible D gene is TRBD1 (7 bases). CDR1 is SNHLY, CDR2 FYNNEI, per germline. The CDR3 contains 17 residues. Trimming removed 4 bases at V and 2 bases at J, with 19 bases between. DNA for the CDR3: TGTGCCAGCAGTGGGGGGGACAGCGGTCTGAACACAGATACGCAGTATTTT. It translates to CASSGGDSGLNTDTQYF.

The rearrangement joins TRBV4-1 to TRBJ2-1; 8 bases line up with TRBD1. With 0 bases clipped from V and 5 bases from J, the junction kept 6 bases outside the gene matches. There are 16 residues in the CDR3. The germline CDR1 and CDR2 sequences are MGHRA and YSYEKL. CDR3 DNA sequence: TGCGCCAGCAGCCAAGATCTAGGACAGGGACACAATGAGCAGTTCTTC. Translated: CASSQDLGQGHNEQFF.

This clone showed up just once. The chain joins TRBV6-1 to TRBJ2-1; 7 nucleotides match TRBD2. V shed 6 bases and J 5 bases; nucleotides not matched to a gene: 4. The CDR3 extends over 13 amino acids. CDR1 and CDR2 (germline): MNHNS, SASEGT. The CDR3 region has the DNA TGTGCCAGCAGACGTCTAGCGGACAATGAGCAGTTCTTC. Protein product: CASRRLADNEQFF.

V usage is TRBV19 and J usage is TRBJ2-5; D may be TRBD2 (5 bases). This CDR3 region has 16 residues. V lost 7 bases to trimming and J lost 5 bases, with 23 bases between them. CDR1 is LNHDA, CDR2 SQIVND, per germline (reference sequence). The DNA of the CDR3 is TGTGCCAGTACCTCCCGTGGACTCCTCCTTGGGGAGACCCAGTACTTC. Protein: CASTSRGLLLGETQYF.

The chain recombines TRBV6-1 with TRBJ2-5; 10 nucleotides line up with TRBD2. Trimming removed 6 bases from V and 5 bases from J; junction bases left unmatched: 9. The CDR3 runs to 15 residues. Germline lookup yields CDR1 MNHNS and CDR2 SASEGT. The chain's CDR3 is CASRGHSGGQETQYF. The CDR3 coding sequence is TGTGCCAGCAGGGGGCATAGCGGGGGGCAGGAGACCCAGTACTTC.

About this clone: At one end the junction does not follow the germline gene, possibly because of a read error. At the DNA level, this CDR3 is encoded by other sequences in the same sample as well. The chain combines TRBV9 with TRBJ1-6, with D unresolved. This CDR3 comprises 16 residues. Per germline, CDR1 SGDLS and CDR2 YYNGEE. The CDR3 loop reads CASSVGAGSLNSPLHF. Written as DNA, the CDR3 is TGTGCCAGCAGCGTAGGGGCAGGAAGCCTCAATTCCCCCCTCCACTTT. The entire variable domain, with the rest obtained from reference TRBV9 and TRBJ1-6, is as follows: DSGVTQTPKHLITATGQRVTLRCSPRSGDLSVYWYQQSLDQGLQFLIQYYNGEERAKGNILERFSAQQFPDLHSELNLSSLELGDSALYFCASSVGAGSLNSPLHFGNGTRLTVT.

A single count supports this clone. The chain couples TRBV9 to TRBJ2-1; 15 nucleotides line up with TRBD2. The germline V gene encodes CDR1 SGDLS and CDR2 YYNGEE. This CDR3 comprises 16 residues. With V trimmed by 4 bases and J by 9 bases, 8 bases remained unmatched. This chain's CDR3 is CASSFGLAGGPVEQFF. CDR3 nucleotides: TGTGCCAGCAGCTTTGGACTAGCGGGGGGGCCGGTTGAGCAGTTCTTC.

The sample holds one count of this clone. The chain uses TRBV27 and TRBJ1-2, with 8 nucleotides matching TRBD1. This CDR3 region has 14 residues. The V gene's germline CDR1 is MNHEY and CDR2 SMNVEV (reference sequence). V gave up 6 bases and J gave up 2 bases; unmatched junction bases: 5. The CDR3 reads CASRYRGGNYGYTF. The CDR3 DNA follows: TGTGCCAGCAGATACAGGGGGGGCAACTATGGCTACACCTTC.

The J gene is TRBJ1-1, the V gene TRBV7-3, with TRBD1 as a possible D gene (5 bases). The CDR3 has 14 amino acids. Trimming cost V 4 bases and J 0 bases, with 9 bases left between them. Germline V gene lookup returns CDR1 SGHTA and CDR2 FQGTGA. The CDR3 sequence is CASSSTGVNTEAFF. In DNA form, the CDR3 reads TGTGCCAGCAGCTCCACGGGGGTGAACACTGAAGCTTTCTTT.